The clone carrying this T cell receptor (beta chain) was picked up a small number of times. The sample originates from a study of blood T cell repertoires in COVID-19. Per the original data handling: Reference gene primer amplification gave estimated nucleated cell counts. Here immunoSEQ multiplex PCR was the method, and the copy in TCRdb shows in-frame clones only, minus some. V and J calls plus clone size are reproduced from that table; the DNA served to infer D and trimming. The table records approximately 270,000 clones, approximately 83% of them present only once. CDR1 and CDR2 (germline): LGHDT, YNNKEL (reference sequence). V gave up 1 base and J gave up 9 bases, with 18 bases separating them. There are 15 residues in the CDR3.

The source is a man at least 80 years old with acute or convalescent COVID-19. The chain employs TRBV3-1 (or the pseudogene TRBV3-2) and TRBJ1-1, with TRBD1 as a possible D gene (5 bases). The sample taken for sequencing was peripheral blood. The CDR3 sequence is CASSQVSGQSTKAFF. The CDR3 DNA reads TGTGCCAGCAGCCAAGTATCCGGACAATCGACGAAAGCTTTCTTT.